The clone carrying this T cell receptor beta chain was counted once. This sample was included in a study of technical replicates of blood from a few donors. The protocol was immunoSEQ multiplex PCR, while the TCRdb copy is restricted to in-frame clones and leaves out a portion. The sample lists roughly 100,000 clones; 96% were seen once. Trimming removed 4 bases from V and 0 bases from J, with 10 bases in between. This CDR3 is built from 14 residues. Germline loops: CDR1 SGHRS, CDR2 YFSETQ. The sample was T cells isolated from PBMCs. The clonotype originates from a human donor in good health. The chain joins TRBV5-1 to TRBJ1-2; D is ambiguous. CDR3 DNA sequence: TGCGCCAGCAGCATCACCGGGACTAACTATGGCTACACCTTC. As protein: CASSITGTNYGYTF.